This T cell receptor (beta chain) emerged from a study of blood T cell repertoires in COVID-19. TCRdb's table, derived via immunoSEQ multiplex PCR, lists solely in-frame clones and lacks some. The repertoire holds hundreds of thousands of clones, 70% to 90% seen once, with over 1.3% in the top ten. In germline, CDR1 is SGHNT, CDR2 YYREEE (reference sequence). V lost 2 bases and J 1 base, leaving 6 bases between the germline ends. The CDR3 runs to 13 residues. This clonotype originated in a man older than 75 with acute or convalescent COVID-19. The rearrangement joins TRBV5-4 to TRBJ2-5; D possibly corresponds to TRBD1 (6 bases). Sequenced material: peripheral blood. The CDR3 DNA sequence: TGTGCCAGCAGCTTACAGGGCCAAGAGACCCAGTACTTC. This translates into CASSLQGQETQYF.